These 6 T cell receptor beta chains were sequenced from one sample in a study of cytomegalovirus exposure and HLA in healthy donors. Clones were sequenced by immunoSEQ multiplex PCR, and TCRdb holds only the in-frame ones, with some missing. The sample consists of roughly 62,000 clones, 85% to 95% of them appearing once. Sequenced: PBMCs. The receptors shown here come from a man aged 18 to 29 in good health and CMV-seronegative.

The chain uses TRBV28 and TRBJ1-5, with D possibly being TRBD1 (6 bases). The CDR3 runs 14 residues. With 5 bases removed from V and 7 bases from J, the gap between germline ends came to 15 bases. From germline, CDR1 is MDHEN and CDR2 SYDVKM. CDR3 residues: CASSLTGSEQPQHF. The CDR3 DNA reads as TGTGCCAGCAGTCTCACAGGGTCGGAACAGCCCCAGCATTTT.

V gene TRBV5-1 combines with J gene TRBJ1-1, with 8 bases aligning to TRBD1. Germline V gene sequence: CDR1 SGHRS, CDR2 YFSETQ. There are 14 residues in the CDR3. Trimming took 2 bases from V and 4 from J; bases not matched to a gene: 4. The CDR3 loop is CASSLETGGTEAFF. The CDR3 DNA reads TGCGCCAGCAGCTTAGAAACAGGGGGCACTGAAGCTTTCTTT.

This chain joins TRBV11-1 and TRBJ2-5, with 8 positions matching TRBD2. J gave up 5 bases and V 5 bases, and 7 bases lay outside the gene matches. This CDR3 is built from 14 residues. Per germline, CDR1 SGHAT and CDR2 FQDESV (reference sequence). The CDR3 DNA sequence: TGTGCCAGCAGCCATCGGGAGGGGATGGAGACCCAGTACTTC. Translation: CASSHREGMETQYF.

V gene TRBV13 combines with J gene TRBJ2-7; 9 nucleotides align to TRBD1. The CDR3 totals 14 residues. The V and J ends lost 0 bases and 4 bases, in that order; junction bases with no gene match: 1. Germline V gene data show CDR1 as PRHDT and CDR2 as FYEKMQ (reference sequence). The CDR3: CASSLGDRGYEQYF. The CDR3 DNA sequence: TGTGCCAGCAGCTTAGGCGACAGGGGGTACGAGCAGTACTTC.

The genes are TRBV14 and TRBJ2-7, with 10 bases lining up with TRBD2. Germline V gene sequence: CDR1 SGHDN, CDR2 FVKESK. The CDR3 runs to 16 residues. V gave up 3 bases and J gave up 5 bases; unmatched junction bases: 10. The CDR3 sequence: CASSHGGTSVYDEQYF. The CDR3 bases are TGTGCCAGCAGCCATGGAGGGACTAGCGTGTACGACGAGCAGTACTTC.

The rearrangement joins TRBV5-4 to TRBJ2-7; D unresolved. V lost 2 bases, J lost 6 bases, and 15 bases lay in between. Germline assignment: CDR1 SGHNT and CDR2 YYREEE (reference sequence). The CDR3 contains 14 residues. The CDR3: CASSLSDSFGEQYF. CDR3 sequence (DNA): TGTGCCAGCAGCTTATCCGACTCTTTCGGCGAGCAGTACTTC.